The source of this T cell receptor beta chain is a study of technical replicates of blood from a handful of donors. Germline CDR1 is LNHDA and CDR2 is SQIVND (reference sequence). This CDR3 has 14 amino acids. V lost 3 bases and J lost 4; bases outside the gene matches: 6. Some clones are missing from TCRdb's copy, which holds only in-frame ones; the method was immunoSEQ multiplex PCR. The table records about 59,000 clones, roughly 95% of them present only once. The source is a human donor in good health. Some clones in this sample may be carry-over from other donors' samples. The rearrangement joins TRBV19 to TRBJ2-7, with 7 bases matching TRBD1. The sequencing sample was made of PBMCs. In nucleotides, the CDR3 is TGTGCCAGTAGTATGAAGGCAGGGGGTTACGAGCAGTACTTC. This codes for CASSMKAGGYEQYF.